This entry lists 23 T cell receptor beta chains sequenced from one sample in a study of shared clonotypes between healthy human individuals. Method: immunoSEQ multiplex PCR; TCRdb's copy keeps in-frame clones and lacks some. In the table there are 1.5 million to 1.9 million clones, about 98% of which are singletons. The sample was naive CD4+ T cells sorted from blood. The subset was: CD45RA+ positively selected. The source of these receptors is a man under 40 in good health.

The DNA of the CDR3 is TGTGCCAGCAGTGAAGGGATCCTAGGAGGACAGCCCCAGCATTTT. Translating it yields CASSEGILGGQPQHF. V gene TRBV6-1 combines with J gene TRBJ1-5; D call uncertain. Germline CDR1 and CDR2: MNHNS and SASEGT. V was shortened by 1 base and J by 7 bases, with 14 bases between the two germline ends. The CDR3 runs to 15 residues.

This clone has only one observation. V and J are TRBV29-1 and TRBJ1-2, with D tentatively TRBD1 (6 bases). Per the germline V gene, CDR1 is SQVTM and CDR2 is ANQGSEA. The CDR3 is 14 residues long. V was shortened by 0 bases and J by 4 bases, with 12 bases between the two germline ends. The DNA for the CDR3 is TGCAGCGTTGAAGATCAGGGACAACGCTATGGCTACACCTTC. Translated: CSVEDQGQRYGYTF.

For this clone: The germline gene is not matched at one end of the junction; a read error may be the cause. The V gene is TRBV7-7, the J gene TRBJ2-1; 7 bases align to TRBD2. In germline, CDR1 is SSHAT, CDR2 FNYEAQ (reference sequence). CDR3 length: 17 amino acids. The DNA of the CDR3 is TGTGCTAGCAGCTTGTTAACTAGCGTCATTTCCTACAATGAGCAGTTCTTC. Its protein is CASSLLTSVISYNEQFF.

The chain couples TRBV7-9 to TRBJ2-2, with D possibly TRBD1 on 6 matching bases. Deletions cut 8 bases from V and 2 bases from J, with 18 bases between. Germline CDR1 is SEHNR and CDR2 is FQNEAQ (reference sequence). CDR3 size: 16 residues. The CDR3 sequence is CASGPPGQRNTGELFF. Here the CDR3 DNA reads TGTGCCAGCGGACCTCCGGGACAACGTAACACCGGGGAGCTGTTTTTT.

This clone was recorded only once. V gene TRBV10-3 combines with J gene TRBJ1-2; 7 positions match TRBD1. Looked up from germline, CDR1 is ENHRY and CDR2 is SYGVKD. V was clipped by 7 bases and J by 1 base; unmatched bases: 6. This CDR3 is built from 14 residues. This chain's CDR3 is CAIMGAGGNYGYTF. CDR3 DNA sequence: TGTGCCATCATGGGAGCAGGGGGTAACTATGGCTACACCTTC.

This chain uses TRBV7-2 with TRBJ2-1; 7 positions match TRBD1. The J segment lost 3 bases and the V segment lost 6 bases, leaving 5 bases of the junction unmatched. The germline gives CDR1 SGHTA, CDR2 FQGNSA. The CDR3 loop spans 14 amino acids. CDR3 in DNA: TGTGCCAGCAGACCGGGACAGCGCTACAATGAGCAGTTCTTC. It translates to CASRPGQRYNEQFF. Supplemented by reference TRBV7-2 and TRBJ2-1, the full variable domain reads GAGVSQSPSNKVTEKGKDVELRCDPISGHTALYWYRQSLGQGLEFLIYFQGNSAPDKSGLPSDRFSAERTGGSVSTLTIQRTQQEDSAVYLCASRPGQRYNEQFFGPGTRLTVL.

The chain combines TRBV29-1 with TRBJ2-3, with D possibly being TRBD1 (5 bases). V lost 7 bases and J 6 bases, leaving 14 bases between the germline ends. Germline V gene lookup returns CDR1 SQVTM and CDR2 ANQGSEA. The CDR3 spans 12 residues. CDR3 DNA sequence: TGCAGCGAAGATACAGGTGGGGATACGCAGTATTTT. This gives the protein CSEDTGGDTQYF.

The chain links TRBV5-1 to TRBJ2-7, with 7 bases that match TRBD1. With 7 bases clipped from V and 0 bases from J, the junction kept 7 bases outside the gene matches. Germline V CDR1 and CDR2: SGHRS, YFSETQ. The CDR3 totals 14 residues. The CDR3 nucleotides are TGCGCCAGCCAGATACAGGGGCACTCCTACGAGCAGTACTTC. Its translation: CASQIQGHSYEQYF.

The chain carries TRBV11-2 and TRBJ2-2; the match to TRBD2 covers 7 bases. CDR1 is SGHAT and CDR2 is FQNNGV in the germline V gene. The CDR3 length is 18 residues. V shed 7 bases and J 5 bases; nucleotides not matched to a gene: 19. CDR3 coding DNA: TGTGCCAGCACCGACAAACCCCTATGGGGGGAGGGGACCGGGGAGCTGTTTTTT. Translating gives CASTDKPLWGEGTGELFF.

The chain carries TRBV18 and TRBJ2-7, with D maybe TRBD1 (7 bases). The CDR3 runs 15 residues. Trimming stripped 1 base from V and 6 bases from J, with 16 bases between. Germline V CDR1 and CDR2: KGHSH, LQKENI. The CDR3 DNA follows: TGTGCCAGCTCACCACTCCCGCAGGGGGGTGGCGAGCAGTACTTC. This codes for CASSPLPQGGGEQYF.

This chain connects TRBV7-2 to TRBJ2-7; D might be TRBD1 (6 bases). V was pared by 4 bases and J by 3 bases, with 16 bases between. The CDR3 extends over 15 amino acids. The V gene's germline CDR1 is SGHTA and CDR2 FQGNSA. CDR3 bases: TGTGCCAGCAGCTCCAGGGGTAGCTATTTCTACGAGCAGTACTTC. Residues: CASSSRGSYFYEQYF.

The J gene is TRBJ2-5, the V gene TRBV18; D is uncertain. Trimming stripped 3 bases from V and 0 bases from J, with 11 bases between. The CDR3 length is 15 residues. Germline loops: CDR1 KGHSH, CDR2 LQKENI. CDR3 in DNA: TGTGCCAGCTCACCCACGGGTAGTAACCAAGAGACCCAGTACTTC. This translates into CASSPTGSNQETQYF. The whole variable domain, filled in from reference TRBV18 and TRBJ2-5, reads NAGVMQNPRHLVRRRGQEARLRCSPMKGHSHVYWYRQLPEEGLKFMVYLQKENIIDESGMPKERFSAEFPKEGPSILRIQQVVRGDSAAYFCASSPTGSNQETQYFGPGTRLLVL.

The chain uses TRBV5-1 and TRBJ2-2; 7 bases are a match to TRBD1. Per the germline V gene, CDR1 is SGHRS and CDR2 is YFSETQ. Germline trimming cut 4 bases from V and 4 bases from J; bases unmatched to any gene: 4. The CDR3 is 14 residues long. Here the CDR3 reads CASSPGTVTGELFF. CDR3 DNA: TGCGCCAGCAGCCCAGGGACAGTCACCGGGGAGCTGTTTTTT.

V gene TRBV6-5 combines with J gene TRBJ2-1; 8 bases map to TRBD2. Looked up from germline, CDR1 is MNHEY and CDR2 is SVGAGI. This CDR3 region has 14 residues. The V and J ends lost 7 bases and 3 bases, in that order; junction bases with no gene match: 5. CDR3 in amino acids: CASKERESYNEQFF. The CDR3, as DNA: TGTGCCAGCAAGGAGCGGGAGAGCTACAATGAGCAGTTCTTC.

The V call is TRBV5-1, the J call TRBJ2-2, with 7 bases lining up with TRBD2. The CDR3 is 13 amino acids. In germline, CDR1 is SGHRS, CDR2 YFSETQ. The trim removed 2 bases at V and 7 bases at J, leaving 2 bases unmatched. CDR3 in amino acids: CASSFTGGGELFF. Here the CDR3 DNA reads TGCGCCAGCAGCTTTACGGGAGGCGGGGAGCTGTTTTTT. Based on the CDR3 plus reference TRBV5-1 and TRBJ2-2, the full variable domain is KAGVTQTPRYLIKTRGQQVTLSCSPISGHRSVSWYQQTPGQGLQFLFEYFSETQRNKGNFPGRFSGRQFSNSRSEMNVSTLELGDSALYLCASSFTGGGELFFGEGSRLTVL.

The chain uses TRBV29-1 and TRBJ2-7; D is possibly TRBD2 (7 bases). This CDR3 comprises 14 residues. The germline CDR1 and CDR2 sequences are SQVTM and ANQGSEA. Trimming pared 7 bases from V and 5 bases from J, leaving 21 bases between. CDR3 residues: CSALGGGSINEQYF. In DNA form, the CDR3 reads TGCAGCGCGCTTGGGGGCGGGAGTATCAACGAGCAGTACTTC.

The chain links TRBV11-3 to TRBJ2-3; 8 bases agree with TRBD1. Germline assignment: CDR1 SGHNT and CDR2 YENEEA. Unmatched junction bases numbered 12, after V lost 3 bases and J lost 4 bases. The CDR3 extends over 17 amino acids. In DNA, the CDR3 is TGTGCCAGCAGCTTGGCCGGACAGGGTCTCTTCCCAGATACGCAGTATTTT. This translates into CASSLAGQGLFPDTQYF.

This clone was observed a single time. The V gene is TRBV11-2, the J gene TRBJ2-2; 9 bases match TRBD2. This CDR3 is built from 15 residues. Looked up from germline, CDR1 is SGHAT and CDR2 is FQNNGV. V gave up 6 bases and J gave up 14 bases; unmatched junction bases: 16. The CDR3 DNA reads as TGTGCCAGCAGAACCCTAAGGGGGGCGGGAGGGCGCCTGTTTTTT. Translated: CASRTLRGAGGRLFF.

The gene calls are TRBV9 and TRBJ1-2; 10 nucleotides align to TRBD1. Germline CDR1 reads SGDLS; CDR2 reads YYNGEE. This CDR3 is 16 amino acids long. The J segment lost 2 bases and the V segment lost 4 bases, leaving 8 bases of the junction unmatched. The CDR3 region is CASSIPTGGTNYGYTF. For the CDR3, the DNA is TGTGCCAGCAGCATACCGACAGGGGGCACAAACTATGGCTACACCTTC.

The J gene is TRBJ1-1, the V gene TRBV28, with 8 bases aligning to TRBD1. Germline loops: CDR1 MDHEN, CDR2 SYDVKM. J lost 1 base, V lost 5 bases, and 6 bases had no gene match. The CDR3 runs 15 residues. CDR3 sequence (DNA): TGTGCCAGCAGTCCACAGGGGGTGGGGAACACTGAAGCTTTCTTT. It codes for CASSPQGVGNTEAFF.

This chain connects TRBV6-6 to TRBJ2-5, with 8 bases that match TRBD2. CDR3 length equals 16 residues. Per germline, CDR1 MNHNY and CDR2 SVGAGI (reference sequence). J was trimmed by 3 bases and V by 4 bases; bases with no gene match: 10. CDR3 nucleotides: TGTGCCAGCAGTTCCCGGACTAGCATCATTAAAGAGACCCAGTACTTC. Protein sequence: CASSSRTSIIKETQYF.

As for this clone: The sample holds other DNA sequences that translate to the same CDR3. The V call is TRBV6-6, the J call TRBJ2-5; no definite D call. The CDR3 contains 12 residues. The germline gives CDR1 MNHNY, CDR2 SVGAGI (reference sequence). Trimming stripped 0 bases from V and 4 bases from J, with 3 bases between. The CDR3 bases are TGTGCCAGCAGTTACTCGTTAGAGACCCAGTACTTC. This encodes CASSYSLETQYF.

The chain joins TRBV11-2 to TRBJ2-1; 10 bases map to TRBD2. Germline V gene lookup returns CDR1 SGHAT and CDR2 FQNNGV. With V trimmed by 1 base and J by 5 bases, 5 bases remained unmatched. The CDR3 runs to 16 residues. The DNA of the CDR3 is TGTGCCAGCAGCTTAGTTTGGCTAGCGGGAGACAATGAGCAGTTCTTC. Translation gives CASSLVWLAGDNEQFF.